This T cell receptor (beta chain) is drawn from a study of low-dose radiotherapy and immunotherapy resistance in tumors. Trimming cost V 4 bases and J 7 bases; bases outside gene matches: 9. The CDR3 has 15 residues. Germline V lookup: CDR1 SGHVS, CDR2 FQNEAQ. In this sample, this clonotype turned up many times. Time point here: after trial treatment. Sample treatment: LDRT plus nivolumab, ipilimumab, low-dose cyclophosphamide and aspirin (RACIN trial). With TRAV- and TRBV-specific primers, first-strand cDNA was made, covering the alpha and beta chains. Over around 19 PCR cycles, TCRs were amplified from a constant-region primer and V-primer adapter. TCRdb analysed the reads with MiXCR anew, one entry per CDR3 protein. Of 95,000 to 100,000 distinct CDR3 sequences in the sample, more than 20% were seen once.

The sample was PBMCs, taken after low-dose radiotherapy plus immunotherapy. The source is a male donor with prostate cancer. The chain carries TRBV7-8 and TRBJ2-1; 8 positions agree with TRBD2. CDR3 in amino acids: CASSSRRGVGNEQFF. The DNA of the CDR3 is TGTGCCAGCAGCTCCCGGCGGGGGGTTGGGAATGAGCAGTTCTTC.